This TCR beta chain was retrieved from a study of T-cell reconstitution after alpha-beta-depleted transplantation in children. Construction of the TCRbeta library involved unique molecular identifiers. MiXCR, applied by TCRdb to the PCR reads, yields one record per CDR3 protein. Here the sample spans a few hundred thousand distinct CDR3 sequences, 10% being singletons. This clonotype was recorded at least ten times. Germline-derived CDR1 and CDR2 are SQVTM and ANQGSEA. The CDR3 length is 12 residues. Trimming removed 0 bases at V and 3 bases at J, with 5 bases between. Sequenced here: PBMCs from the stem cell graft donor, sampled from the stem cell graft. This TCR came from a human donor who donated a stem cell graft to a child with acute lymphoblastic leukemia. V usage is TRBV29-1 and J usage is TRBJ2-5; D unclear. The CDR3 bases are TGCAGCGTTGAAGATACAGAAGAGACCCAGTACTTC. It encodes CSVEDTEETQYF.